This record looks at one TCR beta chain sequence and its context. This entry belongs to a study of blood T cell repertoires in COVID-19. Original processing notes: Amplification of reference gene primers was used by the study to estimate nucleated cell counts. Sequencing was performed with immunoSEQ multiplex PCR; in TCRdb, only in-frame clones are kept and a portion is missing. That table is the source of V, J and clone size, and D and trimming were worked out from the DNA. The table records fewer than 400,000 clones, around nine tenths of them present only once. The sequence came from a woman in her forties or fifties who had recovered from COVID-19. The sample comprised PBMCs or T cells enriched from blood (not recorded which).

As DNA, the CDR3 is TGTGCCAGTAGGGAATCGGGCGGGCGCACCTATGGCTACACCTTC. Translating gives CASRESGGRTYGYTF. The chain couples TRBV19 to TRBJ1-2; D not certain. The CDR3 runs 15 residues. V shed 6 bases and J shed 4 bases, with 18 bases lying between them. The germline CDR1 and CDR2 sequences are LNHDA and SQIVND (reference sequence).